This TCR beta chain originates from a study of CD8 T cells in Susac syndrome. Random hexamers were used to reverse transcribe an amount of roughly 0.45 to 1 ug RNA. Each CDR3 protein is one row after TCRdb ran MiXCR on the immunoSEQ multiplex PCR reads. The table shows about 200,000 distinct CDR3 sequences, with 90% to 95% occurring only once. V shed 2 bases and J shed 1 base, with 15 bases lying between them. Germline assignment: CDR1 SGDLS and CDR2 YYNGEE. CDR3 length: 16 amino acids. TCR beta from blood CD8+ and CD4+ T cells was sequenced. The sample consisted of CD8+ T cells from PBMCs. The receptor was isolated from a human donor with multiple sclerosis. The chain recombines TRBV9 with TRBJ1-1; possible D gene TRBD1, 6 bases. This chain's CDR3 is CASSVPAGGANTEAFF. CDR3 bases: TGTGCCAGCAGCGTCCCGGCCGGGGGCGCGAACACTGAAGCTTTCTTT. The whole variable domain, filled in from reference TRBV9 and TRBJ1-1, reads DSGVTQTPKHLITATGQRVTLRCSPRSGDLSVYWYQQSLDQGLQFLIQYYNGEERAKGNILERFSAQQFPDLHSELNLSSLELGDSALYFCASSVPAGGANTEAFFGQGTRLTVV.